This T cell receptor (beta chain) was sequenced for a study of radiation and T cells in renal cell carcinoma. As to time point: blood 2 weeks post-SBRT. As to treatment: 15 Gy SBRT to primary tumor, nephrectomy 4 weeks later. Some clones are missing from TCRdb's copy, which holds only in-frame ones; the method was immunoSEQ multiplex PCR. This table holds about 130,000 clones, more than 80% found once. The CDR3 is made up of 13 amino acids. Germline CDR1 reads SGHRS; CDR2 reads YFSETQ. Losses at the gene ends were 4 bases for V and 8 bases for J; bases not matched to a gene: 6. The chain is built from TRBV5-1 and TRBJ1-2; 9 bases map to TRBD1. The TCR comes from a woman aged 55-69 years with renal cell carcinoma. The sample was blood, taken from a patient whose treatment included radiotherapy and nephrectomy. The CDR3 coding sequence is TGCGCCAGCAGCCAGGGACAGGGTTCAGGCTACACCTTC. This translates into CASSQGQGSGYTF.